The 11 T cell receptor beta chains presented below share a single source sample, sequenced in a study of cytomegalovirus exposure and HLA in healthy donors (dated by TCRdb to 2016 to 2017). The protocol used for the library was the immunoSEQ multiplex PCR assay. The multiplex PCR relied on a mix of 60 forward primers for TCR Vbeta segments and 13 reverse primers for TCR Jbeta segments. In its TCRdb copy, this immuneACCESS table keeps in-frame sequences only and misses some clones. Where compared with another copy, unresolved V genes explain less than half of these, and the others have no known cause. Across this sample there are about 84,000 clones, with around 68% seen only once. Approximately 15% of the sample rests with the top ten. Sequencing was performed on PBMCs. These receptor sequences come from a woman in her thirties or forties in good health and CMV-seropositive.

The sample holds a few counts of this clone. As DNA, the CDR3 is TGTGCCAGCAGTTCCCGACGGGACACTGAAGCTTTCTTT. It specifies CASSSRRDTEAFF. The chain uses TRBV27 and TRBJ1-1; D unclear. Germline V gene lookup returns CDR1 MNHEY and CDR2 SMNVEV (reference sequence). CDR3 length equals 13 residues. V was pared by 4 bases and J by 3 bases, with 9 bases between.

V gene TRBV7-2 combines with J gene TRBJ1-6; TRBD1 might be the D (6 bases). V gave up 4 bases and J gave up 5 bases, with 12 bases separating them. CDR1 and CDR2 from the germline V gene are SGHTA and FQGNSA. The CDR3 extends over 15 amino acids. The CDR3 DNA reads TGTGCCAGCAGCTCCGCCCAGGGGCATAATTCACCCCTCCACTTT. The encoded protein is CASSSAQGHNSPLHF.

Concerning this clone itself: Within the sample, other DNA sequences also encode this same CDR3. The V and J genes are TRBV28 and TRBJ1-2; 8 nucleotides align to TRBD1. The CDR3 runs to 15 residues. Germline lookup yields CDR1 MDHEN and CDR2 SYDVKM. The J segment lost 4 bases and the V segment lost 4 bases, leaving 8 bases of the junction unmatched. CDR3 residues: CASSSGQGSSYGYTF. CDR3 coding DNA: TGTGCCAGCAGTTCCGGACAGGGATCCAGCTATGGCTACACCTTC.

The V and J genes are TRBV28 and TRBJ2-7; D is possibly TRBD1 (5 bases). The CDR3 length is 14 residues. The V gene lost 2 bases and the J gene lost 3 bases, with 11 bases spanning the gap. Germline assignment: CDR1 MDHEN and CDR2 SYDVKM. DNA of the CDR3: TGTGCCAGCAGTTTAATAGGACACAACTACGAGCAGTACTTC. Translated: CASSLIGHNYEQYF.

This clone occurred a few times. The chain uses TRBV5-6 and TRBJ2-3, with D maybe TRBD2 (7 bases). This CDR3 comprises 15 residues. Germline CDR1 reads SGHDT; CDR2 reads YYEEEE. Trimming pared 0 bases from V and 5 bases from J, leaving 13 bases between. CDR3 DNA: TGTGCCAGCAGCTTGGCAGGGGAGGGGGGAGATACGCAGTATTTT. This codes for CASSLAGEGGDTQYF.

The genes are TRBV28 and TRBJ2-5, with 12 bases aligning to TRBD2. The CDR3 spans 17 residues. CDR1 is MDHEN and CDR2 is SYDVKM in the germline V gene. Germline trimming cut 3 bases from V and 5 bases from J; bases unmatched to any gene: 10. In DNA form, the CDR3 reads TGTGCCAGCAGTTTCCCCCGACTAGCGGGAGAATCGGAGACCCAGTACTTC. It yields the protein CASSFPRLAGESETQYF.

The rearrangement uses TRBV2 and TRBJ1-4, with TRBD1 matching 12 bases. CDR1 and CDR2 from the germline V gene are SNHLY and FYNNEI. With V trimmed by 8 bases and J by 6 bases, 7 bases remained unmatched. This CDR3 spans 15 amino acids. CDR3 in DNA: TGTGCCAGCGCCGGGACAGGGGGCTCGTATGAAAAACTGTTTTTT. Protein product: CASAGTGGSYEKLFF.

The chain links TRBV10-3 to TRBJ1-4; 10 positions agree with TRBD1. Trimming removed 3 bases from V and 8 bases from J; junction bases left unmatched: 9. The CDR3 consists of 16 residues. The germline V gene encodes CDR1 ENHRY and CDR2 SYGVKD. The CDR3 DNA sequence: TGTGCCATCAGTGATCCTACCGGGACAGGGGACGAAAAACTGTTTTTT. Protein product: CAISDPTGTGDEKLFF.

The J gene is TRBJ2-3, the V gene TRBV21-1; the table's TRBD1 call for D was not verified on the DNA. TRBV21-1 constitutes a pseudogene. The length of the CDR3 is 17 residues. CDR3 in amino acids: CASSNIGTPLWADTQYF. The CDR3 DNA reads as TGTGCCAGCAGCAATATTGGGACACCTCTATGGGCAGATACGCAGTATTTT.

The genes are TRBV4-3 and TRBJ2-3; TRBD2 is a possible D gene (5 bases). This CDR3 region has 15 residues. The germline V and J ends were trimmed by 0 bases and 3 bases, with 10 bases remaining between them. Germline V gene data show CDR1 as LGHNA and CDR2 as YSLEER. This CDR3 is CASSQDSEGTDTQYF. The CDR3 region has the DNA TGCGCCAGCAGCCAAGATAGCGAGGGTACAGATACGCAGTATTTT.

This clone was seen only a few times. The rearrangement joins TRBV2 to TRBJ2-1, with a tentative D call TRBD2 (5 bases). The length of the CDR3 is 13 residues. Looked up from germline, CDR1 is SNHLY and CDR2 is FYNNEI. The V gene lost 9 bases and the J gene lost 6 bases, with 15 bases spanning the gap. CDR3 protein: CASNSLGGNEQFF. CDR3 coding DNA: TGTGCCAGTAATTCCCTAGGAGGCAATGAGCAGTTCTTC. The complete variable domain, with remaining parts taken from reference TRBV2 and TRBJ2-1, reads EPEVTQTPSHQVTQMGQEVILRCVPISNHLYFYWYRQILGQKVEFLVSFYNNEISEKSEIFDDQFSVERPDGSNFTLKIRSTKLEDSAMYFCASNSLGGNEQFFGPGTRLTVL.